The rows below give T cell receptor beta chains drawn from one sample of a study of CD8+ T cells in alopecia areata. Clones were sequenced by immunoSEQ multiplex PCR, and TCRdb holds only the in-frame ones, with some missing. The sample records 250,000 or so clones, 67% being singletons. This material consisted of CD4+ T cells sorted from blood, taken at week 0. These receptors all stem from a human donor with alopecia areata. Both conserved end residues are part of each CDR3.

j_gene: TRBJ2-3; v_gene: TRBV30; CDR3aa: CAWSVRGKDDTQYF
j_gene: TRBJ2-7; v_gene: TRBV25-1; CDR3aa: CASSPLSPGVYEQYF
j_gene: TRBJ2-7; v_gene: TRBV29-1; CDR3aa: CSAGESSYEQYF
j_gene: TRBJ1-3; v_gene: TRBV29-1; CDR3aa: CSGGTGNTIYF
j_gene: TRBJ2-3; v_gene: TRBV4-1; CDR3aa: CASSQTRDPTPQYF
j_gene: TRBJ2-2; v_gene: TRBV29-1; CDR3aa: CSVGKGWTGELFF
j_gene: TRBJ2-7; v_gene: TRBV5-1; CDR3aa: CASSLSGSPGEQYF
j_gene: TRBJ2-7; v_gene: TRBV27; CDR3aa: CASRGWGKYEQYF
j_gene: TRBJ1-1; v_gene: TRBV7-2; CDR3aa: CASSLSGGYTEAFF
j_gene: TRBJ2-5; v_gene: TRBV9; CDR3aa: CASSPRGIGETQYF
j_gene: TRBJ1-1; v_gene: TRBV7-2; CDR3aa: CASSWLGGTEAFF
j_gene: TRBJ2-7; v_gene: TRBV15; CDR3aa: CATSRTTGGEQYF
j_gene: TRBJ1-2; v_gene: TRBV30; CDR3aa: CAWSVIGGRVSGYTF
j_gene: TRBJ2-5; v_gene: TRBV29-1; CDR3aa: CSGARDRVVQETQYF
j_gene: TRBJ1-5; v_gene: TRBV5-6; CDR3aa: CASSPRPGQPQHF
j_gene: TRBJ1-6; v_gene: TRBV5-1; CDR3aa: CASSLGGLDNSPLHF
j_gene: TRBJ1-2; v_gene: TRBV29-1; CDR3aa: CSVSPRGDGYTF
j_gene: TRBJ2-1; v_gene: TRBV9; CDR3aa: CASSQLAGGPNEQFF
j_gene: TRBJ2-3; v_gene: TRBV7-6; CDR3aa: CASSLGPPDTQYF
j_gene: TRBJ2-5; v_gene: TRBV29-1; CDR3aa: CSVVRGKETQYF
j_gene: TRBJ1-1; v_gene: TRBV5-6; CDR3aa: CASSSKGRDTEAFF
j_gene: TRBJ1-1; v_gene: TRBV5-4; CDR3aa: CASSIGQGRAFF
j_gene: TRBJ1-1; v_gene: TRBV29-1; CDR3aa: CSVDLAMNTEAFF
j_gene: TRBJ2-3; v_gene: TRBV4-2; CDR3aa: CASSQEGQSSTDTQYF
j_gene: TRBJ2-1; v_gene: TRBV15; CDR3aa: CATSSRTRDNEQFF
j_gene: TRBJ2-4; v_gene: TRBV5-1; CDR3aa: CASSLTGKNIQYF
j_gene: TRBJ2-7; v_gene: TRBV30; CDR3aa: CAWSVWDTSGEQYF
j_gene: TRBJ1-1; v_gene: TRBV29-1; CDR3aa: CSDVRGDTEAFF
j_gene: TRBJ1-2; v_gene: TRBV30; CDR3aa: CAWSDDRPSFYGYTF
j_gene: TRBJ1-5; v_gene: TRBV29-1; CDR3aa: CSAGYSNQPQHF
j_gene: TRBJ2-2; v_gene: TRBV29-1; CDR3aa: CSVGTGQSGELFF
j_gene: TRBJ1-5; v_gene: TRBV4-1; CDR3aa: CASSQEVRQPQHF
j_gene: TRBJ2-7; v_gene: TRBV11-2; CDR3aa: CASSSDSYYEQYF
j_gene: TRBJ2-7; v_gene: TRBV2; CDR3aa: CASSPTTGSSYEQYF
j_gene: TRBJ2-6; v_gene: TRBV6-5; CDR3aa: CASSYSTHLSSVLTF
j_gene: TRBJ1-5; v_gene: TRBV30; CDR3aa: CAWSGGADQPQHF
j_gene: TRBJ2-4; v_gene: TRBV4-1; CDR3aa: CASSHRDRANIQYF
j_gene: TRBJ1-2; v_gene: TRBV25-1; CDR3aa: CASSDGVTGYTF
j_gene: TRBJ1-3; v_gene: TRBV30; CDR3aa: CAWSVASASGNTIYF
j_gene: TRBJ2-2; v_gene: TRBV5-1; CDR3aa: CASSDKTPAPGELFF
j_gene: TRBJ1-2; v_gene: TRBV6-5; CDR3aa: CASSYSILGGYTF
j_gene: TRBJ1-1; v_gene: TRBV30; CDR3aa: CAWSVLAGGITEAFF
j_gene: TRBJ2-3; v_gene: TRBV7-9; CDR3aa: CASSLGTDTQYF
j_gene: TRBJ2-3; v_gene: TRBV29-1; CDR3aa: CSVESTGVGTDTQYF